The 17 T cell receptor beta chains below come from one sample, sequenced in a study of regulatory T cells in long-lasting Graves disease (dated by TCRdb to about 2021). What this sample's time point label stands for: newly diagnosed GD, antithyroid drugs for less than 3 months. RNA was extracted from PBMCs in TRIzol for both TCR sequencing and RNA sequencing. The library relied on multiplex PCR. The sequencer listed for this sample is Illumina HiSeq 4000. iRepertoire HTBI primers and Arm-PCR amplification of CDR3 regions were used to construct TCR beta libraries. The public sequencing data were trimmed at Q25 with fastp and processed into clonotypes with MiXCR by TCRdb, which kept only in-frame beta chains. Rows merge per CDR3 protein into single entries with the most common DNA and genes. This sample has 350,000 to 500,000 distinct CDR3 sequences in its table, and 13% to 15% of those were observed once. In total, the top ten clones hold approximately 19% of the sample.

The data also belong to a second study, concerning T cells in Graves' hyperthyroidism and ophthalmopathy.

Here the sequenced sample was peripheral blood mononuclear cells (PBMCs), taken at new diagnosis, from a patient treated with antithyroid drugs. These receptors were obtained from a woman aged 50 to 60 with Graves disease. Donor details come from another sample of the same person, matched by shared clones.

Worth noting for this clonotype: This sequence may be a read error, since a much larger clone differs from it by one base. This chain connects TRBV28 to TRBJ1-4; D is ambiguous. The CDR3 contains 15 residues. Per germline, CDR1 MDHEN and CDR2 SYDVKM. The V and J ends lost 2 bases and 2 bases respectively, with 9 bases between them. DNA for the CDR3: TGTGCCAGCAGTTTACCGGCAGCTACTAATGAAAAACTGTTTTTT. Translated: CASSLPAATNEKLFF.

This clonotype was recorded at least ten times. CDR3 in DNA: TGTGCCAGCAGTTCAAGCGCCGGGGAGCTGTTTTTT. It specifies CASSSSAGELFF. V and J are TRBV7-9 and TRBJ2-2; D ambiguous. The CDR3 length is 12 residues. Per the germline V gene, CDR1 is SEHNR and CDR2 is FQNEAQ (reference sequence). The V and J ends lost 6 bases and 6 bases respectively, with 8 bases between them. The full variable domain, in which reference TRBV7-9 and TRBJ2-2 provide the parts outside the CDR3, is DTGVSQNPRHKITKRGQNVTFRCDPISEHNRLYWYRQTLGQGPEFLTYFQNEAQLEKSRLLSDRFSAERPKGSFSTLEIQRTEQGDSAMYLCASSSSAGELFFGEGSRLTVL.

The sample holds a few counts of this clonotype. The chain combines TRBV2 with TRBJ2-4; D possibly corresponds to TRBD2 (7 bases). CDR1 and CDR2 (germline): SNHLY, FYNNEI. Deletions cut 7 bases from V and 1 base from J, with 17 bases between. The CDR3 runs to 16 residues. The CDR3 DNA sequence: TGTGCCAGCACCCTAAGGGGGGGCAATGCCAAAAACATTCAGTACTTC. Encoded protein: CASTLRGGNAKNIQYF.

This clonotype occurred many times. The CDR3 nucleotides are TGTGCCAGAATGCACAATTTAGCGGGAGGGCCAAAAAATGAGCAGTTCTTC. Translating it yields CARMHNLAGGPKNEQFF. The V and J genes are TRBV14 and TRBJ2-1; 11 bases are shared with TRBD2. The CDR3 runs to 17 residues. After removal of 9 bases from V and 7 bases from J, the junction contained 17 bases not matched to a gene. Germline V CDR1 and CDR2: SGHDN, FVKESK. Using reference TRBV14 and TRBJ2-1 for the parts outside the CDR3, the full variable domain is EAGVTQFPSHSVIEKGQTVTLRCDPISGHDNLYWYRRVMGKEIKFLLHFVKESKQDESGMPNNRFLAERTGGTYSTLKVQPAELEDSGVYFCARMHNLAGGPKNEQFFGPGTRLTVL.

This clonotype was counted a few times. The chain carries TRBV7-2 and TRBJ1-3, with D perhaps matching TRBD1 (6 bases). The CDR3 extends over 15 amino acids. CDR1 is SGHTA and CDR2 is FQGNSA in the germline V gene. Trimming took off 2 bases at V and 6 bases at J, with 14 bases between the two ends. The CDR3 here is CASSLTAGVENTIYF. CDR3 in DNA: TGTGCCAGCAGCTTAACGGCAGGGGTTGAAAACACCATATATTTT.

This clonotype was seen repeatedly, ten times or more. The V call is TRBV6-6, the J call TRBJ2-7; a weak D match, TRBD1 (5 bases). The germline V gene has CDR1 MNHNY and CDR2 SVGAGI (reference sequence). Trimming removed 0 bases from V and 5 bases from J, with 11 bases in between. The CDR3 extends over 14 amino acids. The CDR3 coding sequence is TGTGCCAGCAGTTACTCGATCTCCAGGGACGAGCAGTACTTC. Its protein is CASSYSISRDEQYF.

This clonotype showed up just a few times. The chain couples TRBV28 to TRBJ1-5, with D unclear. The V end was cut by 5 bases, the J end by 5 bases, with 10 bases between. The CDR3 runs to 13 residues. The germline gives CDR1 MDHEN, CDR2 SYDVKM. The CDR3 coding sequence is TGTGCCAGCAGTCGCGGTCCCTATCAGCCCCAGCATTTT. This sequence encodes CASSRGPYQPQHF.

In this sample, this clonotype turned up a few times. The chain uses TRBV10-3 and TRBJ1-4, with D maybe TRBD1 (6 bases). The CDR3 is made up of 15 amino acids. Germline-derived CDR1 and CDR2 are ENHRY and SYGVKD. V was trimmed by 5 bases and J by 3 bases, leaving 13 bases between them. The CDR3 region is CAISNNREANEKLFF. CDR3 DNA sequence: TGTGCCATCAGTAATAACAGGGAGGCTAATGAAAAACTGTTTTTT.

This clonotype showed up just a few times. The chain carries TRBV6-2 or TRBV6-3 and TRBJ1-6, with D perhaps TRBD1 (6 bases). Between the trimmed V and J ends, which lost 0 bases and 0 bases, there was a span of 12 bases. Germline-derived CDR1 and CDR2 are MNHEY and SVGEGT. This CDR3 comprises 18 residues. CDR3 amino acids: CASSYSGGLSSYNSPLHF. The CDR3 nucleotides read TGTGCCAGCAGTTACTCCGGGGGGCTCAGCTCCTATAATTCACCCCTCCACTTT.

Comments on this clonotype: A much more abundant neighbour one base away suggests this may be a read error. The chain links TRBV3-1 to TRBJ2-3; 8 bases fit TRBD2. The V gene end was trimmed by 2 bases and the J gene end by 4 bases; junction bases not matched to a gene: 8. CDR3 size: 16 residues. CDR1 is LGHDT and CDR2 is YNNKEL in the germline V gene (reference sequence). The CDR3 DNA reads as TGTGCCAGCAGCCAAAGCGGGAGCGGGGGTGCAGATACGCAGTATTTT. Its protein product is CASSQSGSGGADTQYF.

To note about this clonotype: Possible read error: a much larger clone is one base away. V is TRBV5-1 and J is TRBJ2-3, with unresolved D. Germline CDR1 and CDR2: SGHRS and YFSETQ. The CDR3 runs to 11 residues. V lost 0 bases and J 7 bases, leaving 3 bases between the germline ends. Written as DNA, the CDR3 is TGCGCCAGCAGCTTGGAACATACGCAGTATTTT. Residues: CASSLEHTQYF. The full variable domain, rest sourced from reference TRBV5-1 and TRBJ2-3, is KAGVTQTPRYLIKTRGQQVTLSCSPISGHRSVSWYQQTPGQGLQFLFEYFSETQRNKGNFPGRFSGRQFSNSRSEMNVSTLELGDSALYLCASSLEHTQYFGPGTRLTVL.

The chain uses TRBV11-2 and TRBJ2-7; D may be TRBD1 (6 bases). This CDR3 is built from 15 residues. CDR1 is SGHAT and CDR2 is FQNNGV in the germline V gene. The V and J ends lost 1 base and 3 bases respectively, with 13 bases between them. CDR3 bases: TGTGCCAGCAGCTTAGGAGGGGACACCCTCTACGAGCAGTACTTC. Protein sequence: CASSLGGDTLYEQYF.

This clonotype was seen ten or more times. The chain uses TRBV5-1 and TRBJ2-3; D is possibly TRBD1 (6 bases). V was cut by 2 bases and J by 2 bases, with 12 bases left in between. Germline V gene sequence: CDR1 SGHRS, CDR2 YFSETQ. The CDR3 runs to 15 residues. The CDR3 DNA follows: TGCGCCAGCAGCTTATCAGGGGAGTCCACAGATACGCAGTATTTT. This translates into CASSLSGESTDTQYF.

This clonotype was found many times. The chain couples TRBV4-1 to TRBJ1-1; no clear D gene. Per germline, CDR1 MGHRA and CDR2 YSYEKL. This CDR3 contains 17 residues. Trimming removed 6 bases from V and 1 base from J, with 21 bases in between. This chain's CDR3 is CASRSTASRFKNTEAFF. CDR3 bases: TGCGCCAGCAGATCAACCGCATCCCGGTTTAAGAACACTGAAGCTTTCTTT.

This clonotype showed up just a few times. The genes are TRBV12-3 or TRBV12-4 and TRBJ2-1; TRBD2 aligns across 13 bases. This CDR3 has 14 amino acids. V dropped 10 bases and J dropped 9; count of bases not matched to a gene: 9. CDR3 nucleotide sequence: TGTGCCACCCAAGGACTAGCGGGAGCTTTTGAGCAGTTCTTC. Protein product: CATQGLAGAFEQFF.

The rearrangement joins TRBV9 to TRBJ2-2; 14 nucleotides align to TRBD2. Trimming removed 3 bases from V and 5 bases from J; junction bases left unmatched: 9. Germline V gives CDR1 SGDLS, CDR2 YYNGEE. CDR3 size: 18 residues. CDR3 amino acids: CASSETGLAGGGTGELFF. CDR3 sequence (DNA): TGTGCCAGCAGCGAGACTGGACTAGCGGGAGGAGGGACCGGGGAGCTGTTTTTT.

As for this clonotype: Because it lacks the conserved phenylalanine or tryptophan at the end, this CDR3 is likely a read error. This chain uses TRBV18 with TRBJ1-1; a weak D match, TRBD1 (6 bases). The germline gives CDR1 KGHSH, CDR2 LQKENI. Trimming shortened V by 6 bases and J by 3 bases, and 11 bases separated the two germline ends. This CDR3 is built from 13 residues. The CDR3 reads CASSPGEDTEAFS. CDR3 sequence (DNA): TGTGCCAGCTCCCCAGGGGAGGACACTGAAGCTTTCTCT.